This T cell receptor (beta chain) was obtained from a study of blood T cell repertoires in COVID-19. About the study: Researchers got acute and convalescent COVID-19 samples from the United States, Italy and Spain. PBMCs, B-cell-depleted T cells, or T cells provided the cDNA or gDNA that made up the material.

Germline-derived CDR1 and CDR2 are SEHNR and FQNEAQ (reference sequence). With 5 bases removed from V and 10 bases from J, the gap between germline ends came to 14 bases. The CDR3 totals 13 residues. Authors' processing steps: The authors estimated nucleated cell counts from reference gene primer amplification. Profiling relied on immunoSEQ multiplex PCR, and the TCRdb table lists in-frame clones only, not all of them. V and J calls plus clone size are reproduced from that table; the DNA served to infer D and trimming. The data show about 230,000 clones, 85% to 90% seen once. Seattle cases were enrolled at active infection and followed longitudinally.

The chain joins TRBV7-9 to TRBJ1-4; weak D call: TRBD1 (6 bases). Sequencing input: peripheral blood. The source of this sequence is a man in his fifties or sixties with COVID-19, enrolled during active disease. CDR3 region: CASSVQGKRKLFF. Written as DNA, the CDR3 is TGTGCCAGCAGCGTACAGGGAAAGCGAAAACTGTTTTTT.